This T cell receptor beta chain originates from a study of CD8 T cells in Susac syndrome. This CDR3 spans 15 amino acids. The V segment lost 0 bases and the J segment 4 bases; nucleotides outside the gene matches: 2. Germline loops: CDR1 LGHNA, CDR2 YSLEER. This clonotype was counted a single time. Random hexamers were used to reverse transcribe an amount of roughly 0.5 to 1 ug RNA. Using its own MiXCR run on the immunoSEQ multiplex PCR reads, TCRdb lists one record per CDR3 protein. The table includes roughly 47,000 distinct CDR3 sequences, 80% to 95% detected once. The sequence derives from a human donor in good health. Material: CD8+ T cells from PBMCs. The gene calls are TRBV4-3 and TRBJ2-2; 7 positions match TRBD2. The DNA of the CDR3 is TGCGCCAGCAGCCAAGAAGGGAGGGGCACCGGGGAGCTGTTTTTT. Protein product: CASSQEGRGTGELFF.